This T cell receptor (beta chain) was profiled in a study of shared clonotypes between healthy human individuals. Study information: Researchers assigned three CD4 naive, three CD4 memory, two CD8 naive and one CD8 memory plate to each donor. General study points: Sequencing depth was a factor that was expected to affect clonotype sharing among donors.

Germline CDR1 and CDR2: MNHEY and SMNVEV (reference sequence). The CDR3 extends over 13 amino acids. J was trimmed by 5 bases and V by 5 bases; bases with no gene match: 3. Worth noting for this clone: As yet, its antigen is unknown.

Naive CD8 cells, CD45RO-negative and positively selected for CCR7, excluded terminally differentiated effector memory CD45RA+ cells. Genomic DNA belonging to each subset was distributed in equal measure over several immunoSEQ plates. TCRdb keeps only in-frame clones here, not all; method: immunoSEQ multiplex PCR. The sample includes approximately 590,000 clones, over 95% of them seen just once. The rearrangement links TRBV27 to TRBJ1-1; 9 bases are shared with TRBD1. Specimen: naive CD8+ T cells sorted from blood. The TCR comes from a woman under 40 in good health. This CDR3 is CASSGTGWTEAFF. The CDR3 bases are TGTGCCAGCAGTGGGACAGGGTGGACTGAAGCTTTCTTT.